What follows are 32 T cell receptor beta chains derived from one specimen sequenced in a study of cytomegalovirus exposure and HLA in healthy donors. Use of 60 Vbeta and 13 Jbeta primers characterized the PCR. The method was immunoSEQ multiplex PCR; TCRdb's version includes in-frame clones alone and lacks a portion of them. The sample has roughly 150,000 clones, more than 60% seen once. The sequenced sample was PBMCs. Receptors were obtained from a young man in good health and CMV-seropositive.

The J gene is TRBJ1-2, the V gene TRBV7-3, with 8 bases aligning to TRBD1. CDR1 is SGHTA, CDR2 FQGTGA, per germline. This CDR3 region has 13 residues. With V trimmed by 5 bases and J by 8 bases, 7 bases remained unmatched. The CDR3 bases are TGTGCCAGCAGCCCCCAGGGGGCAGGAGGCTACACCTTC. It is translated as CASSPQGAGGYTF.

This chain joins TRBV18 and TRBJ2-2; 9 bases fit TRBD1. Germline CDR1 and CDR2: KGHSH and LQKENI. Trimming at V came to 3 bases and at J to 5 bases, leaving 4 bases not matched to a gene. This CDR3 has 15 amino acids. The CDR3 loop is CASSPTGGQTGELFF. The DNA of the CDR3 is TGTGCCAGCTCACCGACAGGGGGTCAGACCGGGGAGCTGTTTTTT.

This clone came up a few times. This chain links TRBV28 with TRBJ1-3; D might be TRBD1 (5 bases). CDR3 length: 14 residues. Germline V gene sequence: CDR1 MDHEN, CDR2 SYDVKM. Trimming shortened V by 3 bases and J by 4 bases, and 10 bases separated the two germline ends. CDR3 sequence: CASSFTQDGNTIYF. CDR3 DNA: TGTGCCAGCAGTTTTACACAGGACGGAAACACCATATATTTT.

The chain joins TRBV27 to TRBJ1-4; 11 bases line up with TRBD1. With 2 bases clipped from V and 8 bases from J, the junction kept 7 bases outside the gene matches. CDR3 length equals 16 residues. From germline, CDR1 is MNHEY and CDR2 SMNVEV (reference sequence). The CDR3 nucleotides are TGTGCCAGCAGTTTAGTTGGGACAGGGGGTCGCGAAAAACTGTTTTTT. Encoded protein: CASSLVGTGGREKLFF.

A note on this clone: The sample contains more than one DNA sequence encoding this CDR3. V gene TRBV15 combines with J gene TRBJ2-2, with 9 bases fitting TRBD1. There are 15 residues in the CDR3. Germline assignment: CDR1 LNHNV and CDR2 YYDKDF (reference sequence). V lost 5 bases and J lost 7; bases outside the gene matches: 8. The chain's CDR3 is CATSGTGGRVGELFF. CDR3 in DNA: TGTGCCACCAGCGGCACAGGGGGCCGGGTCGGGGAGCTGTTTTTT.

This chain links TRBV2 with TRBJ2-5, with 7 bases aligning to TRBD2. The CDR3 sequence is 18 residues long. V shed 2 bases and J 5 bases; nucleotides not matched to a gene: 17. Germline V gene lookup returns CDR1 SNHLY and CDR2 FYNNEI. The CDR3 reads CASSEFERVDSGWETQYF. In DNA, the CDR3 is TGTGCCAGCAGTGAATTTGAGAGGGTGGATAGCGGGTGGGAGACCCAGTACTTC. Based on the CDR3 plus reference TRBV2 and TRBJ2-5, the full variable domain is EPEVTQTPSHQVTQMGQEVILRCVPISNHLYFYWYRQILGQKVEFLVSFYNNEISEKSEIFDDQFSVERPDGSNFTLKIRSTKLEDSAMYFCASSEFERVDSGWETQYFGPGTRLLVL.

V gene TRBV28 combines with J gene TRBJ2-3; D perhaps matches TRBD2 (5 bases). CDR1 is MDHEN, CDR2 SYDVKM, per germline. The CDR3 spans 16 residues. The germline V and J ends were trimmed by 3 bases and 3 bases, with 16 bases remaining between them. CDR3 in amino acids: CASSLVEGVMTDTQYF. The CDR3 nucleotides read TGTGCCAGCAGTTTGGTCGAGGGTGTGATGACAGATACGCAGTATTTT.

In this sample, this clone turned up a few times. The chain employs TRBV15 and TRBJ2-4; TRBD2 agrees at 8 bases. From germline, CDR1 is LNHNV and CDR2 YYDKDF (reference sequence). The CDR3 length is 19 residues. The V segment lost 5 bases and the J segment 1 base; nucleotides outside the gene matches: 16. For the CDR3, the DNA is TGTGCCACCAGCGACCCCGCCGGGGGGGTTTGGGTTGCCAAAAACATTCAGTACTTC. This gives the protein CATSDPAGGVWVAKNIQYF.

V and J are TRBV30 and TRBJ2-3, with D possibly matching TRBD2 (6 bases). The CDR3 runs to 15 residues. Germline CDR1 is GTSNPN and CDR2 is SVGIG (reference sequence). Trimming cost V 4 bases and J 0 bases, with 14 bases left between them. The CDR3, as DNA: TGTGCCTGGACCCGAGGGAGCGGGAGCACAGATACGCAGTATTTT. It encodes CAWTRGSGSTDTQYF.

The chain is built from TRBV7-9 and TRBJ1-2, with 7 nucleotides matching TRBD1. This CDR3 is 15 amino acids long. The V and J ends lost 1 base and 2 bases, in that order; junction bases with no gene match: 4. The germline CDR1 and CDR2 sequences are SEHNR and FQNEAQ (reference sequence). CDR3 in amino acids: CASSLEVRGNYGYTF. The CDR3 bases are TGTGCCAGCAGCTTAGAAGTCAGGGGGAACTATGGCTACACCTTC.

The table lists this clone with many counts. The rearrangement links TRBV27 to TRBJ1-1, with a possible D match to TRBD1 (6 bases). Trimming removed 2 bases from V and 5 bases from J, with 18 bases in between. In germline, CDR1 is MNHEY, CDR2 SMNVEV (reference sequence). There are 16 residues in the CDR3. The CDR3 DNA follows: TGTGCCAGCAGTTTAGAATGGGGGACACCGCTAACTGAAGCTTTCTTT. Its protein product is CASSLEWGTPLTEAFF.

V is TRBV7-3 and J is TRBJ2-3, with TRBD2 matching over 14 bases. Germline-derived CDR1 and CDR2 are SGHTA and FQGTGA. This CDR3 is 15 amino acids long. With 5 bases clipped from V and 8 bases from J, the junction kept 6 bases outside the gene matches. The CDR3 nucleotides read TGTGCCAGCAGCACCGGACTAGCGGGAGGCGGTACGCAGTATTTT. Translated, it gives CASSTGLAGGGTQYF.

In this sample, this clone turned up a few times. The V call is TRBV5-1, the J call TRBJ2-6; D remains unclear. The CDR3 length is 15 residues. V shed 4 bases and J shed 0 bases, with 8 bases lying between them. Germline CDR1 and CDR2: SGHRS and YFSETQ. Here the CDR3 reads CASSNRPSGANVLTF. The CDR3 nucleotides are TGCGCCAGCAGCAACAGACCCTCTGGGGCCAACGTCCTGACTTTC.

The chain recombines TRBV2 with TRBJ2-1; tentative D call: TRBD2 (5 bases). The length of the CDR3 is 16 residues. V gave up 6 bases and J gave up 0 bases, with 15 bases separating them. CDR1 and CDR2 (germline): SNHLY, FYNNEI. The chain's CDR3 is CASRDGQRSSYNEQFF. The CDR3 DNA follows: TGTGCCAGCAGGGACGGGCAGCGGAGCTCCTACAATGAGCAGTTCTTC.

The V call is TRBV19, the J call TRBJ1-1; D not resolved. This CDR3 has 12 amino acids. Per the germline V gene, CDR1 is LNHDA and CDR2 is SQIVND (reference sequence). Trimming removed 7 bases from V and 5 bases from J, with 11 bases in between. The CDR3 nucleotides are TGTGCCAGTATACGGGGTAGAACTGAAGCTTTCTTT. It encodes CASIRGRTEAFF.

This chain links TRBV11-2 with TRBJ2-1, with 11 nucleotides matching TRBD2. Unmatched junction bases numbered 5, after V lost 0 bases and J lost 4 bases. CDR3 size: 17 residues. Germline CDR1 and CDR2: SGHAT and FQNNGV. The CDR3 reads CASSLDVASGGYNEQFF. The CDR3 coding sequence is TGTGCCAGCAGCTTAGACGTAGCTAGCGGGGGGTACAATGAGCAGTTCTTC. Together with reference TRBV11-2 and TRBJ2-1, the CDR3 gives the full variable domain: EAGVAQSPRYKIIEKRQSVAFWCNPISGHATLYWYQQILGQGPKLLIQFQNNGVVDDSQLPKDRFSAERLKGVDSTLKIQPAKLEDSAVYLCASSLDVASGGYNEQFFGPGTRLTVL.

V is TRBV7-2 and J is TRBJ2-7, with 9 positions matching TRBD2. The CDR3 is 15 residues long. Trimming cost V 5 bases and J 7 bases; bases outside gene matches: 12. CDR1 is SGHTA and CDR2 is FQGNSA in the germline V gene. The DNA for the CDR3 is TGTGCCAGCAGCCCCACCGGGACTAGCCTTCGGGAGCAGTACTTC. Translating it yields CASSPTGTSLREQYF.

The genes are TRBV7-9 and TRBJ2-2; TRBD2 matches 13 bases. V dropped 2 bases and J dropped 4; count of bases not matched to a gene: 10. Germline V gives CDR1 SEHNR, CDR2 FQNEAQ (reference sequence). This CDR3 spans 19 amino acids. CDR3 protein: CASSLSTSGRGRSTGELFF. CDR3 DNA sequence: TGTGCCAGCAGCTTATCCACTAGCGGGAGGGGTCGTAGCACCGGGGAGCTGTTTTTT.

Only a few counts were recorded for this clone. This sequence joins TRBV5-1 and TRBJ2-1; the match to TRBD2 covers 7 bases. This CDR3 comprises 17 residues. The trim removed 0 bases at V and 2 bases at J, leaving 8 bases unmatched. The germline V gene encodes CDR1 SGHRS and CDR2 YFSETQ. The CDR3 nucleotides are TGCGCCAGCAGCTTGGGTCCGTGGGGAGGGGCCTACAATGAGCAGTTCTTC. Translated: CASSLGPWGGAYNEQFF.

The rearrangement joins TRBV4-2 to TRBJ2-6; TRBD1 matches 10 bases. CDR1 and CDR2 from the germline V gene are LGHNA and YNFKEQ. The CDR3 contains 19 residues. Trimming removed 0 bases from V and 2 bases from J; junction bases left unmatched: 7. CDR3: CASSQDRRTGGAGANVLTF. CDR3 nucleotides: TGTGCCAGCAGCCAAGATCGAAGGACAGGGGGAGCTGGGGCCAACGTCCTGACTTTC.

A few counts support this clone. A read error may account for a junction end that differs from germline. The gene calls are TRBV7-6 and TRBJ2-7; D is perhaps TRBD1 (5 bases). Germline assignment: CDR1 SGHVS and CDR2 FNYEAQ. The CDR3 runs 14 residues. DNA of the CDR3: TGTGCCAGCAGTTTAGGGGCCGAACTGAACGAGCAGTACTTC. Translating it yields CASSLGAELNEQYF. The variable domain in full, with the rest retrieved from reference TRBV7-6 and TRBJ2-7, is GAGVSQSPRYKVTKRGQDVALRCDPISGHVSLYWYRQALGQGPEFLTYFNYEAQQDKSGLPNDRFSAERPEGSISTLTIQRTEQRDSAMYRCASSLGAELNEQYFGPGTRLTVT.

This clone was detected only once. The rearrangement uses TRBV4-1 and TRBJ1-5; 8 bases are a match to TRBD1. This CDR3 has 16 amino acids. V dropped 0 bases and J dropped 9; count of bases not matched to a gene: 10. Germline values: CDR1 MGHRA, CDR2 YSYEKL. The CDR3 nucleotides read TGCGCCAGCAGCCAAGATCACGGGCAGGGGGCAGTGCCCCAGCATTTT. It specifies CASSQDHGQGAVPQHF.

This chain links TRBV5-1 with TRBJ2-5; D is perhaps TRBD1 (5 bases). The better agreement between TRBJ2-7 and the DNA end casts doubt on the J call. CDR3 length: 14 residues. CDR1 SGHRS and CDR2 YFSETQ come from the germline V gene. The DNA of the CDR3 is TGCGCCAGCAGCCCGGACACAAGCTCCTACGAGCAGTACTTC. Translation: CASSPDTSSYEQYF.

The rearrangement joins TRBV27 to TRBJ2-5; D ambiguous. V lost 2 bases and J lost 1, with 11 bases in between. Germline V gene data show CDR1 as MNHEY and CDR2 as SMNVEV (reference sequence). This CDR3 has 15 residues. This chain's CDR3 is CASSLRTTSQETQYF. CDR3 coding DNA: TGTGCCAGCAGTTTACGTACAACAAGCCAAGAGACCCAGTACTTC.

The V gene is TRBV5-1, the J gene TRBJ1-6, with TRBD1 identical over 7 bases. With 4 bases clipped from V and 6 bases from J, the junction kept 7 bases outside the gene matches. The CDR3 is 15 amino acids. Germline loops: CDR1 SGHRS, CDR2 YFSETQ. The CDR3 nucleotides read TGCGCCAGCAGCATAGACAGGGCGGCTAATTCACCCCTCCACTTT. The encoded protein is CASSIDRAANSPLHF.

This sequence joins TRBV14 and TRBJ2-5, with TRBD2 as a possible D gene (6 bases). The CDR3 is made up of 17 amino acids. V was cut by 1 base and J by 1 base, with 16 bases left in between. CDR1 is SGHDN and CDR2 is FVKESK in the germline V gene. This CDR3 reads CASSQGTAGTPQETQYF. Here the CDR3 DNA reads TGTGCCAGCAGCCAAGGTACAGCCGGGACTCCCCAAGAGACCCAGTACTTC.

V gene TRBV18 combines with J gene TRBJ2-1; 10 positions agree with TRBD2. This CDR3 spans 14 amino acids. V lost 3 bases to trimming and J lost 7 bases; unmatched junction nucleotides: 3. The V gene's germline CDR1 is KGHSH and CDR2 LQKENI. CDR3 sequence (DNA): TGTGCCAGCTCACCGGGACTAGCGTGGAATGAGCAGTTCTTC. Its protein is CASSPGLAWNEQFF.

The V and J genes are TRBV10-3 and TRBJ1-4; 12 bases agree with TRBD1. The trim removed 6 bases at V and 8 bases at J, leaving 4 bases unmatched. The CDR3 loop spans 14 amino acids. Germline CDR1 is ENHRY and CDR2 is SYGVKD. CDR3 coding DNA: TGTGCCATCAGCGGGGACAGGGGGCGAGAAAAACTGTTTTTT. It encodes CAISGDRGREKLFF.

The gene calls are TRBV2 and TRBJ1-5; 8 nucleotides line up with TRBD1. This CDR3 has 15 amino acids. The J segment lost 3 bases and the V segment lost 4 bases, leaving 5 bases of the junction unmatched. CDR1 and CDR2 from the germline V gene are SNHLY and FYNNEI. The CDR3 DNA is TGTGCCAGCAGTGGACAGGGGTGGGACAATCAGCCCCAGCATTTT. Translation gives CASSGQGWDNQPQHF.

The V and J genes are TRBV19 and TRBJ2-1, with 10 nucleotides matching TRBD2. J lost 2 bases, V lost 10 bases, and 8 bases had no gene match. The CDR3 spans 15 residues. Germline CDR1 LNHDA, CDR2 SQIVND (reference sequence). This chain's CDR3 is CATSSGRAPYNEQFF. In DNA, the CDR3 is TGTGCCACCTCGAGCGGGAGGGCCCCCTACAATGAGCAGTTCTTC.

This chain connects TRBV13 to TRBJ2-7, with 9 bases identical to TRBD2. This CDR3 comprises 14 residues. Unmatched junction bases numbered 3, after V lost 2 bases and J lost 4 bases. Germline V CDR1 and CDR2: PRHDT, FYEKMQ (reference sequence). The CDR3 reads CASSLSSGSYEQYF. CDR3 DNA sequence: TGTGCCAGCAGCTTAAGTAGCGGGAGTTACGAGCAGTACTTC.

V gene TRBV5-1 combines with J gene TRBJ2-5; the match to TRBD1 covers 7 bases. V dropped 4 bases and J dropped 2; count of bases not matched to a gene: 5. Germline V lookup: CDR1 SGHRS, CDR2 YFSETQ. The CDR3 has 14 amino acids. The CDR3 loop is CASSLGQQQETQYF. In DNA form, the CDR3 reads TGCGCCAGCAGCCTGGGACAGCAACAAGAGACCCAGTACTTC.